The sequence of this T cell receptor (beta chain) was determined in a study of glioma-infiltrating T cells after dendritic cell vaccination. Study-wide context: Autologous tumor lysate was loaded overnight onto monocyte-derived dendritic cells grown seven days with IL-4 and GM-CSF. General observations from the study: Higher TCR clonality did not directly relate to longer survival.

Time point described: after dendritic cell vaccination, including at tumor progression/relapse. TCRB CDR3 was amplified from 2 ug genomic DNA or less. Sequencing used immunoSEQ multiplex PCR; TCRdb keeps in-frame clones, though not all of them. Of about 24,000 clones in the sample, 89% are singletons; the top ten hold less than 3%. The CDR3 spans 15 residues. V lost 1 base and J 0 bases, leaving 6 bases between the germline ends. The germline V gene encodes CDR1 SGHTA and CDR2 FQGNSA. On this clone: What it recognizes is unknown.

The sample in question was blood, obtained after dendritic cell vaccination. This sequence joins TRBV7-2 and TRBJ2-2, with D possibly matching TRBD2 (6 bases). This TCR derives from a human donor with glioblastoma. The CDR3: CASSLGGANTGELFF. The DNA of the CDR3 is TGTGCCAGCAGCTTAGGGGGGGCGAACACCGGGGAGCTGTTTTTT.